This entry is about one T cell receptor beta chain. Its antigen is unidentified. Everyone in the study who had HIV was treated in the United States. The sample belongs to a study of long-term antiretroviral therapy in people with HIV. Overall study results and limits: Viral resistance, ART adherence and therapy changes all lacked available data. Whereas controls had wider CDR3 length ranges, HIV repertoires had narrower ones.

Version v3.0 of the immunoSEQ assay was performed at survey level. Sequencing was designed to cover roughly 40,000-55,000 T-cell genomes in each sample. Generated by immunoSEQ multiplex PCR, the TCRdb table keeps only in-frame clones and is missing some. Of around 23,000 clones in the sample, approximately 80% were seen once. The CDR3 covers 11 residues. With 3 bases removed from V and 6 bases from J, the gap between germline ends came to 6 bases. The germline CDR1 and CDR2 sequences are MNHNS and SASEGT. The chain couples TRBV6-1 to TRBJ2-7; D remains ambiguous. The clonotype comes from a woman under 30 with HIV. Sample: unsorted PBMCs, taken at the start of antiretroviral therapy, before treatment. The DNA for the CDR3 is TGTGCCAGCAGTGAGGACGGCGAGCAGTACTTC. This translates into CASSEDGEQYF.